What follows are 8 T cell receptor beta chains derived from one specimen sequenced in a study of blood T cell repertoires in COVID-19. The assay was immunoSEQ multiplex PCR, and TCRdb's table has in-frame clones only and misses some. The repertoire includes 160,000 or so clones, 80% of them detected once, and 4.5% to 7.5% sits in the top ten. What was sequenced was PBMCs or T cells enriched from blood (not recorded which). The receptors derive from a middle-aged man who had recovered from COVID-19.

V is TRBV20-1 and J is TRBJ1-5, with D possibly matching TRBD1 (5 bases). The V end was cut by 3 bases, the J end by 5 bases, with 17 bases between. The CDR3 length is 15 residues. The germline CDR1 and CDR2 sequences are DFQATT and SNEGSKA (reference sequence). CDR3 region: CSASVQAFAHQPQHF. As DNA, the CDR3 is TGCAGTGCTAGTGTACAGGCTTTTGCCCATCAGCCCCAGCATTTT.

The CDR3 loop is CASSLLATSTDTQYF. As DNA, the CDR3 is TGTGCCAGCAGCTTGTTAGCGACTAGCACAGATACGCAGTATTTT. The gene calls are TRBV7-3 and TRBJ2-3, with D tentatively TRBD2 (5 bases). Germline assignment: CDR1 SGHTA and CDR2 FQGTGA. The CDR3 runs to 15 residues. Trimming pared 3 bases from V and 0 bases from J, leaving 10 bases between.

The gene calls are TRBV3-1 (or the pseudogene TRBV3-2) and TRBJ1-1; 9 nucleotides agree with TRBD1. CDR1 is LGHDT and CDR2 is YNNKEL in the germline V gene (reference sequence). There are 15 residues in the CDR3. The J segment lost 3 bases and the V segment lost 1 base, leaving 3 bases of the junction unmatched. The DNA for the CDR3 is TGTGCCAGCAGCCAAGGATGGACAGGGGACACTGAAGCTTTCTTT. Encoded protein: CASSQGWTGDTEAFF.

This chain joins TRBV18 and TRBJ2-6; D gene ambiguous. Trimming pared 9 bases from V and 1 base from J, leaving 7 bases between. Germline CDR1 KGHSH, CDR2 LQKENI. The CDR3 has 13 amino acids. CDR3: CASPNSGANVLTF. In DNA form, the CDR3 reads TGTGCCAGTCCAAATTCTGGGGCCAACGTCCTGACTTTC.

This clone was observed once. CDR3 region: CASSLVARAYEQYF. The CDR3 nucleotides read TGTGCCAGCAGCTTAGTGGCTAGAGCCTACGAGCAGTACTTC. The chain links TRBV7-8 to TRBJ2-7; no clear D. Trimming took 1 base from V and 2 from J, leaving 9 bases between them. The germline V gene encodes CDR1 SGHVS and CDR2 FQNEAQ. CDR3 size: 14 residues. The full variable domain, rest sourced from reference TRBV7-8 and TRBJ2-7, is GAGVSQSPRYKVAKRGQDVALRCDPISGHVSLFWYQQALGQGPEFLTYFQNEAQLDKSGLPSDRFFAERPEGSVSTLKIQRTQQEDSAVYLCASSLVARAYEQYFGPGTRLTVT.

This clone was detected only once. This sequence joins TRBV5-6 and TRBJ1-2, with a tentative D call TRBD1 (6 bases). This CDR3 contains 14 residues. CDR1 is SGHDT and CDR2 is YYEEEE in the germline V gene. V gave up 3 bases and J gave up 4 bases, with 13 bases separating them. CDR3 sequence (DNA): TGTGCCAGCAGCTACGGCCAGGGGATCTATGGCTACACCTTC. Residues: CASSYGQGIYGYTF. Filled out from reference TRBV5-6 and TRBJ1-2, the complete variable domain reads DAGVTQSPTHLIKTRGQQVTLRCSPKSGHDTVSWYQQALGQGPQFIFQYYEEEERQRGNFPDRFSGHQFPNYSSELNVNALLLGDSALYLCASSYGQGIYGYTFGSGTRLTVV.

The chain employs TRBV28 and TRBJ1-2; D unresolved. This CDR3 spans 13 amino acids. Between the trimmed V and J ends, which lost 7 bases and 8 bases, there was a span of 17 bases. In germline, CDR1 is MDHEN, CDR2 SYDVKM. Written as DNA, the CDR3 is TGTGCCAGCACCACTCCCCAAGACAAGGGCTACACCTTC. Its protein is CASTTPQDKGYTF.

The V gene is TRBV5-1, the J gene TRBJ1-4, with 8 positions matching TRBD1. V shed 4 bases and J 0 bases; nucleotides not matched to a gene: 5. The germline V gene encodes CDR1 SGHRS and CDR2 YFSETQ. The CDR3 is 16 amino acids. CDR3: CASSPGQGTTNEKLFF. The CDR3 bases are TGCGCCAGCAGCCCTGGACAGGGAACAACTAATGAAAAACTGTTTTTT.